The rows below give T cell receptor beta chains drawn from one sample of a study of identical twins. From the 5' RACE reads, TCRdb called clonotypes with MiXCR, one entry per CDR3 protein. The sample includes roughly 700,000 distinct CDR3 sequences, 8.6% of them seen just once. The sample was also reused in another study, on yellow fever vaccine responses in identical twins.

The sequencing input was PBMCs. The receptors here all came from a woman aged 18 to 35 in good health. The CDR3 runs from the conserved cysteine through the conserved F or W. D genes are given only for firm matches. A row's size may be missing; if present it is once, few, many or a size class.

>TRBD1|TRBV7-9|NA|TRBJ2-4
TGTGCCAGCAGCTATAGGACAGGGCACATTCAGTACTTC
CASSYRTGHIQYF
>TRBD1|TRBV6-5|NA|TRBJ1-2
TGTGCCAGCAGTTACGTGGGACAGGGGGCGAGCTACACCTTC
CASSYVGQGASYTF
>NA|TRBV27|NA|TRBJ2-2
TGTGCCAGCAGCCACGACGGCACCGGGGAGCTGTTTTTT
CASSHDGTGELFF
>TRBD1|TRBV5-1|NA|TRBJ2-6
TGCGCCAGCAGCCTATACCTACTATCGACAGGGTACCCTGGGGCCAACGTCCTGACTTTC
CASSLYLLSTGYPGANVLTF
>NA|TRBV7-9|few|TRBJ2-7
TGTGCCAGCAGCTTACCGGGGGGCGACGAGCAGTACTTC
CASSLPGGDEQYF
>TRBD2|TRBV27|few|TRBJ2-1
TGTGCCAGCAGTTCGCCGACTAGCGGGAGGGTCCACAATGAGCAGTTCTTC
CASSSPTSGRVHNEQFF
>NA|TRBV29-1|few|TRBJ2-5
TGCAGCGTTGAGACTGGAGAGGAAGAGACCCAGTACTTC
CSVETGEEETQYF
>NA|TRBV5-6|NA|TRBJ2-1
TGTGCCAGCAGCTTGTTCTCGAAGAGCTACAATGAGCAGTTCTTC
CASSLFSKSYNEQFF
>NA|TRBV15|many|TRBJ1-2
TGTGCCACCAGCAGATCCTTCCGGGACACCAGGGGCTATGGCTACACCTTC
CATSRSFRDTRGYGYTF
>NA|TRBV3-1|NA|TRBJ2-1
NA
CASSQDPAALSSYNEQFF
>NA|TRBV5-1|few|TRBJ2-7
TGCGCCAGCCATAGACCGGACGGGAGATCCTACGAGCAGTACTTC
CASHRPDGRSYEQYF
>TRBD1|TRBV30|NA|TRBJ2-1
TGTGCCTCTCGGACAGGGGGCTATGAGCAGTTCTTC
CASRTGGYEQFF
>TRBD1|TRBV6-1|many|TRBJ1-5
TGTGCCAGCAGTCCGTTCGACAGGGATCAGCCCCAGCATTTT
CASSPFDRDQPQHF
>NA|TRBV10-3|few|TRBJ2-7
TGTGCCATCAGTGAGTCGGTTGGGGACCCAGACTACGAGCAGTACTTC
CAISESVGDPDYEQYF
>TRBD1|TRBV12-3/TRBV12-4|NA|TRBJ2-4
TGTGCCAGCAGTGGGGGACAGATAGCCAAAAACATTCAGTACTTC
CASSGGQIAKNIQYF
>NA|TRBV6-1|many|TRBJ2-5
TGTGCCAGCAGATTCACCCTCACAAACCCTGGAGAGACCCAGTACTTC
CASRFTLTNPGETQYF
>NA|TRBV20-1|NA|TRBJ2-2
TGCAGTGCTAGCCTGCAAATACCCACCGGGGAGCTGTTTTTT
CSASLQIPTGELFF
>NA|TRBV4-1|NA|TRBJ2-1
TGCGCCAGCAGCCAAGACAGGGGCGCGAACGGTGAGCAGTTCTTC
CASSQDRGANGEQFF
>NA|TRBV7-9|few|TRBJ1-1
TGTGCCAGCAGCTTAGCGGTGGGGGGCACTGAAGCTTTCTTT
CASSLAVGGTEAFF
>NA|TRBV15|few|TRBJ2-2
TGTGCCACCAGCAGAGATTTGAGCAGCGGGGAGCTGTTTTTT
CATSRDLSSGELFF
>NA|TRBV28|NA|TRBJ2-3
TGTGCCAGCAGTGAACAGGGAGTGGGAACAGATACGCAGTATTTT
CASSEQGVGTDTQYF
>TRBD2|TRBV12-3/TRBV12-4|NA|TRBJ2-1
TGTGCCAGCAGTTTCAGCCGACGGAAAGGACTAGCGGGATACTACAATGAGCAGTTCTTC
CASSFSRRKGLAGYYNEQFF
>NA|TRBV19|few|TRBJ2-1
TGTGCCAAACCCATAAGGGCGGGGAGCTCCTACAATGAGCAGTTCTTC
CAKPIRAGSSYNEQFF
>NA|TRBV5-1|many|TRBJ1-1
TGCGCCAGCAGCTTGGATGCCGGTTCAGGGGAAGCTTTCTTT
CASSLDAGSGEAFF
>NA|TRBV20-1|few|TRBJ1-2
TGCAGTGCTCCTATAGGGCTCGGCTACACCTTC
CSAPIGLGYTF
>NA|TRBV4-3|few|TRBJ2-7
TGCGCCAGCAGCCAAGATCGGAGGGCCGGGGGCGAGCAGTACTTC
CASSQDRRAGGEQYF
>NA|TRBV21-1|few|TRBJ2-7
TGTGCCAGCAGCAAGACGAAAACCGGGACTATAGAATTCTACGAGCAGTACTTC
CASSKTKTGTIEFYEQYF
>TRBD1|TRBV29-1|NA|TRBJ2-6
TGCAGCGTTGGTAATCTGGGGACAGGCTTAGCTGGGGCCAACGTCCTGACTTTC
CSVGNLGTGLAGANVLTF
>NA|TRBV11-2|few|TRBJ2-5
TGTGCCAGCAGCTTAAAGGGCCGGGATGGAGAGACCCAGTACTTC
CASSLKGRDGETQYF
>NA|TRBV12-3/TRBV12-4|many|TRBJ1-2
TGTGGGCTACGCAGGGGATATGGCTACACCTTC
CGLRRGYGYTF
>NA|TRBV29-1|many|TRBJ2-1
TGCAGCGTCCGCATCGGCTCCTACAATGAGCAGTTCTTC
CSVRIGSYNEQFF
>TRBD2|TRBV30|few|TRBJ2-7
TGTGCCTGGAGGCCAAGGGAGGGACGAAATTTCTACGAGCAGTACTTC
CAWRPREGRNFYEQYF
>NA|TRBV29-1|many|TRBJ2-1
TGCAGCGTTGAATCGATGGAGGGGACCTACAATGAGCAGTTCTTC
CSVESMEGTYNEQFF
>TRBD1|TRBV5-1|NA|TRBJ2-5
TGCGCCAGCGCGACACCGGGACAGGGGGCGACGGGGACCCAGTACTTC
CASATPGQGATGTQYF
>TRBD1|TRBV7-2|many|TRBJ2-7
TGTGCCAGCAGTTCCACAGGGGGCGGCTACGAGCAGTACTTC
CASSSTGGGYEQYF
>NA|TRBV7-9|NA|TRBJ1-2
TGTGCCAGCAGCTTAGCAGTTTTGGTCTCGCGGAGCTATGGCTACACCTTC
CASSLAVLVSRSYGYTF
>TRBD2|TRBV4-3|few|TRBJ2-1
TGCGCCAGCAAAGATCCACGATGGACTAGCGGGCCCCGAAATAACAATGAGCAGTTCTTC
CASKDPRWTSGPRNNNEQFF
>TRBD1|TRBV11-2|NA|TRBJ1-4
TGTGCCAGCAGCTTATCGCAGGGGGAATGGGAAAAACTGTTTTTT
CASSLSQGEWEKLFF
>NA|TRBV12-3/TRBV12-4|few|TRBJ2-7
TGTGCCAGCAGTTTAAGGCGACAGCCTTACGAGCAGTACTTC
CASSLRRQPYEQYF
>TRBD2|TRBV20-1|NA|TRBJ2-1
TGCAGTGCTAGGGGACTAGCGGAAAAGAGCTCCTACAATGAGCAGTTCTTC
CSARGLAEKSSYNEQFF
>TRBD1|TRBV3-1|NA|TRBJ2-1
TGTGCCAGCTGCCAAGAGAGGGGACAGGGCGGCAATGAGCAGTTCTTC
CASCQERGQGGNEQFF
>TRBD1|TRBV28|NA|TRBJ2-7
TGTGCCAGCAGTGCGTACAGGGGGATGCCCTACGAGCAGTACTTC
CASSAYRGMPYEQYF
>NA|TRBV20-1|NA|TRBJ2-5
TGCAGTGCTAACAGGGCCCAAGAGACCCAGTACTTC
CSANRAQETQYF
>TRBD2|TRBV12-3/TRBV12-4|NA|TRBJ2-2
TGTGCCATCAGATCCCGGGGTAGCGGGAGTACTATCACCGGGGAGCTGTTTTTT
CAIRSRGSGSTITGELFF
>NA|TRBV5-1|many|TRBJ2-1
TGCGCCAGCAGCAGGACAGTACTAGACAATGAGCAGTTCTTC
CASSRTVLDNEQFF
>NA|TRBV5-5|many|TRBJ1-3
TGTGCCAGCAGCTTGGGACCTTGGAGCTCTGGAAACACCATATATTTT
CASSLGPWSSGNTIYF
>NA|TRBV7-8|few|TRBJ2-3
TGTGCCAGCAGCTTAAATAACAGGGTGGATACGCAGTATTTT
CASSLNNRVDTQYF
>NA|TRBV5-1|many|TRBJ2-3
TGCGCCAGCAGCTTAGAGCTAACCTCAGATACGCAGTATTTT
CASSLELTSDTQYF
>NA|TRBV10-2|many|TRBJ2-3
TGCGCCAGCAGTGAGTCGTCGGTTGGAGATACGCAGTATTTT
CASSESSVGDTQYF
>NA|TRBV19|NA|TRBJ2-4
TGTGCCAGTAGTCCCCCAGGGAAAATAGCCAAAAACATTCAGTACTTC
CASSPPGKIAKNIQYF
>TRBD2|TRBV5-1|many|TRBJ2-3
TGCGCCAGCAGCTTGGAGCGGGGGGCTGCGGCAGATACGCAGTATTTT
CASSLERGAAADTQYF
>TRBD1|TRBV7-2|few|TRBJ2-2
TGTGCCAGCAGCTTAGCGAGTATTGGCAGGGGGAGTGCCGGGGAGCTGTTTTTT
CASSLASIGRGSAGELFF